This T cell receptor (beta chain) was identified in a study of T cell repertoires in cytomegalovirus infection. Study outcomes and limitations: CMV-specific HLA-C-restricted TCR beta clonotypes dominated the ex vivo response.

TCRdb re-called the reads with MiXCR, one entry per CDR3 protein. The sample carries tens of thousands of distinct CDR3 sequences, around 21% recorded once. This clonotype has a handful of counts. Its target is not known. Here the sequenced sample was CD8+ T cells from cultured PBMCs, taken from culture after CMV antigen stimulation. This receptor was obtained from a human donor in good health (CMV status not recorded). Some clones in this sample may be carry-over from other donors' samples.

For the CDR3, the DNA is TGTGCCAGCAGATTGACAGGGAGCATAGGGACTGAAGCTTTCTTT. It codes for CASRLTGSIGTEAFF. The V and J genes are TRBV6-2 or TRBV6-3 and TRBJ1-1; TRBD1 matches at 7 bases. CDR1 and CDR2 (germline): MNHEY, SVGEGT. There are 15 residues in the CDR3. Trimming took 6 bases from V and 5 from J; bases not matched to a gene: 12.